This record covers a single TCR beta chain. Its target is unknown. The survey-level immunoSEQ assay was used. Original data processing: Clonotypes above 5% were considered putative leukemic clones, totaling some 59. This table comes from immunoSEQ multiplex PCR, and its TCRdb copy is limited to in-frame clones, with some not included. The V and J calls and clone size are taken from that table; D and trimming were inferred from the DNA. The sample contains over 2,000 clones, over 75% of which appear only once. The length of the CDR3 is 13 residues. V lost 6 bases to trimming and J lost 2 bases, with 10 bases between them. CDR1 is MRHNA and CDR2 is SNTAGT in the germline V gene. The data were taken from a study of STAT5B mutations in CD4+ large granular lymphocyte leukemia. Findings and caveats of the study: CD4-sorted patient repertoires seemed more clonal than healthy CD4+ repertoires. 8/27 top patient clones versus 2/35 control clones were TRBV06-family.

The sequencing sample was made of PBMCs. The chain links TRBV6-4 to TRBJ1-2; D not certain. The TCR sequence derives from a woman between 70 and 85 years old with CD4+ T-cell large granular lymphocyte leukemia. For the CDR3, the DNA is TGTGCCAGCAGACCCGACCGAAACTATGGCTACACCTTC. As protein: CASRPDRNYGYTF.